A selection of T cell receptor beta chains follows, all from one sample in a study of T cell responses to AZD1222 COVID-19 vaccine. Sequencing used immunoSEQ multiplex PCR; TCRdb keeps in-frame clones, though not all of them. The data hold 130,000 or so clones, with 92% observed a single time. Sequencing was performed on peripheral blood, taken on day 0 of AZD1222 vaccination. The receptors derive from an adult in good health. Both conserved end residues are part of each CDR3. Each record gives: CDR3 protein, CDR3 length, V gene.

CASSQTGGNEQFF,13,TRBV18
CASSPYANSPLHF,13,TRBV28
CASSAAIAGGYNEQFF,16,TRBV5-8
CASSNLDRVGYTF,13,TRBV21-1
CASSYGTQSDTQYF,14,TRBV6-5
CASTPSGATGNTIYF,15,TRBV6-5
CASTPWEGDTEAFF,14,TRBV18
CASQQGPNTEAFF,13,TRBV2
CASSYSSGANVLTF,14,TRBV6-2/TRBV6-3
CASSVARVGGQPQHF,15,TRBV9
CASEATSGGGTQYF,14,TRBV2
CASSLTKKYEAFF,13,TRBV12-3/TRBV12-4
CSVEDLSGGLYNEQFF,16,TRBV29-1
CASSPLTKPEAFF,13,TRBV18
CASSRGVNTEAFF,13,TRBV3-1/TRBV3-2
CSAFSTEAFF,10,TRBV20-1
CASSPLEDYGYTF,13,TRBV7-8
CSVVGGDGYTF,11,TRBV29-1
CASSNRQGMDTIYF,14,TRBV9
CASSGAGGMMGPEAFF,16,TRBV28
CASSPSPLQGQGIQYF,16,TRBV18
CASSFGGQGTYEQYF,15,TRBV7-6
CASSVGDRNQPQHF,14,TRBV9
CASSMETSYEQYF,13,TRBV19
CASSTHNSPLHF,12,TRBV19
CASSLWDRDNSPLHF,15,TRBV27
CASSHRTGPRGTEAFF,16,TRBV11-3
CASSPGDPGAHQPQHF,16,TRBV19
CASSLEEGAEQFF,13,TRBV7-2
CSVLLFDGYEAFF,13,TRBV29-1
CASSPGGLQPQHF,13,TRBV5-5